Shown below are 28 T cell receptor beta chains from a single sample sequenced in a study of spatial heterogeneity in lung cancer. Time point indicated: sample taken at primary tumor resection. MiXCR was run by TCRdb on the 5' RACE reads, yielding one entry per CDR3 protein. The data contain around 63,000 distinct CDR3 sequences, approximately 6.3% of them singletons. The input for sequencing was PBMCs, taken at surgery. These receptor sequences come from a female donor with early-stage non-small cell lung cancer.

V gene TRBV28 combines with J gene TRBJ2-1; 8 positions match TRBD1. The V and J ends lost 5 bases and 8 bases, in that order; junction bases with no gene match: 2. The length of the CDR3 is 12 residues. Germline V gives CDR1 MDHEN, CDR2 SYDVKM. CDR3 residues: CASSGQGDEQFF. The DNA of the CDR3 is TGTGCCAGCAGTGGACAGGGAGATGAGCAGTTCTTC.

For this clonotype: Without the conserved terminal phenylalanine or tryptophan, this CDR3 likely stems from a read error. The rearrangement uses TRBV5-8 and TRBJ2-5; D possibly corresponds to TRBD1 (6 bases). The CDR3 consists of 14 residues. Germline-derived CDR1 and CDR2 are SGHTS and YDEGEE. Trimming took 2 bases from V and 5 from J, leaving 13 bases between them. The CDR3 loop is CASSLDRNRETQYY. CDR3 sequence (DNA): TGTGCCAGCAGCTTAGACAGGAATCGGGAGACCCAGTACTAC.

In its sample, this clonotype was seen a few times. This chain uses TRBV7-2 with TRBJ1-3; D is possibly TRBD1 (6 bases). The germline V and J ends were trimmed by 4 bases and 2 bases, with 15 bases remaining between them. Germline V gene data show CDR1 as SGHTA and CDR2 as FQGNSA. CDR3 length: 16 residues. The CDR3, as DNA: TGTGCCAGCAGCTCCCGGGGGGCTCGGGCTGGAAACACCATATATTTT. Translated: CASSSRGARAGNTIYF.

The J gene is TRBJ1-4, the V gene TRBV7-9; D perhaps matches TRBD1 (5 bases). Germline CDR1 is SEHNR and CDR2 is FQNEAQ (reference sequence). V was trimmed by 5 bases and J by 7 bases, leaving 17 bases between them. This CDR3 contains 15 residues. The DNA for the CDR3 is TGTGCCAGCAGCCCCCCCGGGGGAAGGGTTGAAAAACTGTTTTTT. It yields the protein CASSPPGGRVEKLFF.

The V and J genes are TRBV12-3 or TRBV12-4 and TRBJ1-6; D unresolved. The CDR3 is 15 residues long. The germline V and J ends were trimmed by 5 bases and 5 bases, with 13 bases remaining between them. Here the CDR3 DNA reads TGTGCCAGCAGTCTCGGGAACAGCAATAATTCACCCCTCCACTTT. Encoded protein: CASSLGNSNNSPLHF.

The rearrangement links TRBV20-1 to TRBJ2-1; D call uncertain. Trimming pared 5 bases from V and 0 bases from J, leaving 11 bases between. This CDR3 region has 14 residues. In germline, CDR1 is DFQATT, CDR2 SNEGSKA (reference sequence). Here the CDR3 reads CSAGPLSSYNEQFF. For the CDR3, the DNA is TGCAGTGCTGGGCCTCTGTCCTCCTACAATGAGCAGTTCTTC.

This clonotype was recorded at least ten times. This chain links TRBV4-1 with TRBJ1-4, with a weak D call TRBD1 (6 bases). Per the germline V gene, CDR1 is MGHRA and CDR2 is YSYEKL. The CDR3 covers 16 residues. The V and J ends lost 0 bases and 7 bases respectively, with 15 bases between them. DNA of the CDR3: TGCGCCAGCAGCCAAGATGCCGGGACACTCGGTGAAAAACTGTTTTTT. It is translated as CASSQDAGTLGEKLFF.

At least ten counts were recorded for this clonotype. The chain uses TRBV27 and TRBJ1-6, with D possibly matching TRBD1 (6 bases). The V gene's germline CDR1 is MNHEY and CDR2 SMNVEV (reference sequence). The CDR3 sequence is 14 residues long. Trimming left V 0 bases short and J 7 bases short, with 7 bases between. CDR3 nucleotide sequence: TGTGCCAGCAGTTTATCAGGGGGGAATTCACCCCTCCACTTT. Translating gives CASSLSGGNSPLHF.

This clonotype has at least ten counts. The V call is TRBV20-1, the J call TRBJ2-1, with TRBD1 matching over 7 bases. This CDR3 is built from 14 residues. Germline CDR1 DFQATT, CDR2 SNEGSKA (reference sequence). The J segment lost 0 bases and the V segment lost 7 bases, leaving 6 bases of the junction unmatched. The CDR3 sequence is CSVPDRRSYNEQFF. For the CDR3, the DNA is TGCAGTGTCCCGGACAGGCGCTCCTACAATGAGCAGTTCTTC.

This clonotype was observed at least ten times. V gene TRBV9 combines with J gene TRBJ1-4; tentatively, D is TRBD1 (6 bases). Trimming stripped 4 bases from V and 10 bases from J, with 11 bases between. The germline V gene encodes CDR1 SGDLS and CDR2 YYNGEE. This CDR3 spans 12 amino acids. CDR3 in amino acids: CASSQGIGKLFF. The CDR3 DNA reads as TGTGCCAGCAGCCAGGGGATCGGAAAACTGTTTTTT.

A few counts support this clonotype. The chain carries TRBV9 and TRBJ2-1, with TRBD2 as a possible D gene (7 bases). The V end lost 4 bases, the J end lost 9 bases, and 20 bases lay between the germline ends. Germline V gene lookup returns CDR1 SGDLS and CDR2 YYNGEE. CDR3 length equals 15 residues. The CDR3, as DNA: TGTGCCAGCAGCTCAGGGGCTAGCGGCGGCGGTGAGCAGTTCTTC. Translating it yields CASSSGASGGGEQFF.

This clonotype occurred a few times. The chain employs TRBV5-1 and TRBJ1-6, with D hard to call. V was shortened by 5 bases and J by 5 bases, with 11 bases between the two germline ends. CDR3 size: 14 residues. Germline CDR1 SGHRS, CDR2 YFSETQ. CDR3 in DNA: TGCGCCAGCAGGGACGGCCGGAATAATTCACCCCTCCACTTT. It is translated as CASRDGRNNSPLHF.

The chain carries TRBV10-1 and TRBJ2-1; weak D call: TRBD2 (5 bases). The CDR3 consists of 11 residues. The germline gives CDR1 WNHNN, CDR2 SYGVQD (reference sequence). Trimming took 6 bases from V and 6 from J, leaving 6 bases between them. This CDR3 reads CASSGGNEQFF. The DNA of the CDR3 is TGCGCCAGCAGCGGAGGCAATGAGCAGTTCTTC.

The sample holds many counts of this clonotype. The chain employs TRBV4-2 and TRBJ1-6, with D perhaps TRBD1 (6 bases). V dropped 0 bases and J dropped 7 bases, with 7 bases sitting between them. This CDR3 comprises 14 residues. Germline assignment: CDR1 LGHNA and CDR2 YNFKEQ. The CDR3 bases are TGTGCCAGCAGCCAAGACAGGGGCAATTCACCCCTCCACTTT. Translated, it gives CASSQDRGNSPLHF.

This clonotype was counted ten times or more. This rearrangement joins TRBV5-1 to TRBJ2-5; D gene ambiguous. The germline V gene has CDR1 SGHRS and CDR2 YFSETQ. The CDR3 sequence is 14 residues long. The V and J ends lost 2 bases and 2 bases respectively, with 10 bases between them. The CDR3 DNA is TGCGCCAGCAGCTTTTCGGCGGTACAAGAGACCCAGTACTTC. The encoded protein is CASSFSAVQETQYF.

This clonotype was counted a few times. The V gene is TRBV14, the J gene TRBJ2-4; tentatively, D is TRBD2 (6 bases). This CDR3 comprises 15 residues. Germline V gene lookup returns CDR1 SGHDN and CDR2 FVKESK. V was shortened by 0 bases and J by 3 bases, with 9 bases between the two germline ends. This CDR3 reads CASSQDVGGKNIQYF. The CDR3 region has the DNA TGTGCCAGCAGCCAAGACGTGGGGGGCAAAAACATTCAGTACTTC.

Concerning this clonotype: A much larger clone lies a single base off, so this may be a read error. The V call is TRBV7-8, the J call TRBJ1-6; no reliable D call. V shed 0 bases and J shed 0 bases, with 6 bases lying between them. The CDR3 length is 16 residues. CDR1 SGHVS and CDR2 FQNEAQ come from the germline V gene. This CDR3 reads CASSLARSSYNSPLHF. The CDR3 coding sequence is TGTGCCAGCAGCTTAGCGAGAAGCTCCTATAATTCACCCCTCCACTTT.

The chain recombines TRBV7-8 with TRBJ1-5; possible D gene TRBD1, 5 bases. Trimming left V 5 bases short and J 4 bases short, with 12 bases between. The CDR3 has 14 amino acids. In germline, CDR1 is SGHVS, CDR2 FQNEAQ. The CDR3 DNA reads TGTGCCAGCAGCCGTGGCAAGGGGAATCAGCCCCAGCATTTT. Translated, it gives CASSRGKGNQPQHF.

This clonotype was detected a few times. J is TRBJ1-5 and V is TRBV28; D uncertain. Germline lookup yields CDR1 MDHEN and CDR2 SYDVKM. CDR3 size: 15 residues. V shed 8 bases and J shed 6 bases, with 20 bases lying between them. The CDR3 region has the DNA TGTGCCAGCGCCTCGACGTCGGGTTTGCGTCAGCCCCAGCATTTT. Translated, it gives CASASTSGLRQPQHF.

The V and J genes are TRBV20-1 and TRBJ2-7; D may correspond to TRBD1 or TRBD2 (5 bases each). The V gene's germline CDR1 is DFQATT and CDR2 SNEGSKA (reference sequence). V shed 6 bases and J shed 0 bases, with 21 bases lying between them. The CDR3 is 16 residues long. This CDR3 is CSAHDLTTGYSYEQYF. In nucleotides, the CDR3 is TGCAGTGCCCACGATTTGACTACAGGTTACTCCTACGAGCAGTACTTC.

The CDR3: CASSPHGGLVEKLFF. DNA for the CDR3: TGTGCCAGCAGCCCCCACGGGGGGCTGGTGGAAAAACTGTTTTTT. This rearrangement joins TRBV9 to TRBJ1-4, with D perhaps matching TRBD1 (6 bases). CDR1 and CDR2 (germline): SGDLS, YYNGEE. This CDR3 contains 15 residues. V gave up 4 bases and J gave up 8 bases, with 18 bases separating them. The entire variable domain, with the rest obtained from reference TRBV9 and TRBJ1-4, is as follows: DSGVTQTPKHLITATGQRVTLRCSPRSGDLSVYWYQQSLDQGLQFLIQYYNGEERAKGNILERFSAQQFPDLHSELNLSSLELGDSALYFCASSPHGGLVEKLFFGSGTQLSVL.

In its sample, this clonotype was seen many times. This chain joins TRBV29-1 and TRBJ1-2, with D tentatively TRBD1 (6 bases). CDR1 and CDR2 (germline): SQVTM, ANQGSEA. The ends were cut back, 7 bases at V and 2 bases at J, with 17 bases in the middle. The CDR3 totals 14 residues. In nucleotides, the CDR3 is TGCAGCGCAGAAGGGGGAGGCGCAAACTATGGCTACACCTTC. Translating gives CSAEGGGANYGYTF.

The CDR3 loop is CASSQDLTQPQHF. The CDR3, as DNA: TGTGCCAGCAGCCAAGATCTGACTCAGCCCCAGCATTTT. The chain carries TRBV3-1 and TRBJ1-5; no definite D call. Germline V CDR1 and CDR2: LGHDT, YNNKEL (reference sequence). The V gene lost 0 bases and the J gene lost 6 bases, with 6 bases spanning the gap. The CDR3 contains 13 residues.

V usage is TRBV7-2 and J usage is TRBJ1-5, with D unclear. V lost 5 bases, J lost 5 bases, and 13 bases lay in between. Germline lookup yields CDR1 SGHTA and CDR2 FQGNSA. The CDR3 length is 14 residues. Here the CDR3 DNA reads TGTGCCAGCAGCCCCAGTGGCCCCCATCAGCCCCAGCATTTT. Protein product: CASSPSGPHQPQHF.

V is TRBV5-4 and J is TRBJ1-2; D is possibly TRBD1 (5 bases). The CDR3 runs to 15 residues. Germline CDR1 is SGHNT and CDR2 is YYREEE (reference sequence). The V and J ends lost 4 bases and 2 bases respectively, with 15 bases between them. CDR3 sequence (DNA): TGTGCCAGCAGCCCGGGGGACCCGATAAACTATGGCTACACCTTC. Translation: CASSPGDPINYGYTF. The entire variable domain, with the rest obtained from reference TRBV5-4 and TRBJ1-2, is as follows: ETGVTQSPTHLIKTRGQQVTLRCSSQSGHNTVSWYQQALGQGPQFIFQYYREEENGRGNFPPRFSGLQFPNYSSELNVNALELDDSALYLCASSPGDPINYGYTFGSGTRLTVV.

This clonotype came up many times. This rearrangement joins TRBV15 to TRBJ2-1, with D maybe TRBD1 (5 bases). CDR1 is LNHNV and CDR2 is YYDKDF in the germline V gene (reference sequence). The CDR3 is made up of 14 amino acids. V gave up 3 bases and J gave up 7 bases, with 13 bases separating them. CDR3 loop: CATSSVGRANEQFF. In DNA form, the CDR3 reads TGTGCCACCAGCAGTGTGGGCAGGGCGAATGAGCAGTTCTTC.

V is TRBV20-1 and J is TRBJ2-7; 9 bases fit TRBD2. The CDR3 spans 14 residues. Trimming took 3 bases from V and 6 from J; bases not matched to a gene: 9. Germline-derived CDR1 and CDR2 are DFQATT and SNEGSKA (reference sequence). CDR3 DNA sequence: TGCAGTGCTAGGCGGCGGGAGGGCCTCGCCGAGCAGTACTTC. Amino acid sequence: CSARRREGLAEQYF.

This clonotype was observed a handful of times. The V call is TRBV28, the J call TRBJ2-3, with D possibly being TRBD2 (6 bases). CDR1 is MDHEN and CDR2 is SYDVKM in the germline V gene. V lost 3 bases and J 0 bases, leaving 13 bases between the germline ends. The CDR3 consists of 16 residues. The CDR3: CASSFGGTYSTDTQYF. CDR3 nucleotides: TGTGCCAGCAGTTTTGGGGGGACCTATAGCACAGATACGCAGTATTTT.